This T cell receptor beta chain was identified in a study of CD8 T cells in ankylosing spondylitis. Study-level results: The study identified a TCR beta motif of 7 or 8 highly homologous variants that appeared characteristic of ankylosing spondylitis blood.

On this clonotype itself: What it binds is unknown.

Scientists made TCR beta libraries using quantitative 5'-RACE with molecular barcodes. Each CDR3 protein is one row after TCRdb ran MiXCR on the 5' RACE reads. The sample lists fewer than 550,000 distinct CDR3 sequences, less than 6% occurring once. This CDR3 spans 16 amino acids. The J segment lost 2 bases and the V segment lost 0 bases, leaving 4 bases of the junction unmatched. The germline CDR1 and CDR2 sequences are SGHTA and FQGNSA. This chain joins TRBV7-2 and TRBJ2-7, with 10 bases fitting TRBD2. Sequencing was done on a sample of blood, either unsorted or a sorted T cell fraction (not recorded which). This sequence was found in a male donor with ankylosing spondylitis. The CDR3 sequence is CASSLAGLAVTYEQYF. The CDR3 coding sequence is TGTGCCAGCAGCTTAGCAGGACTAGCGGTTACCTACGAGCAGTACTTC.